This TCR beta chain was retrieved from a study of CD8+CD57+ T cells in acquired aplastic anemia. Overall study: Yields of DNA that came from sorted CD4+ and CD8+ cells averaged approximately 3.2 ug.

Germline values: CDR1 SGHRS, CDR2 YFSETQ. The CDR3 is made up of 9 amino acids, end residues included. The template used for profiling TCR beta VDJ and CDR3 was genomic DNA. TCRdb re-called the reads with MiXCR, one entry per CDR3 protein. The sample contains some 290,000 distinct CDR3 sequences, 45% to 65% of which appear only once. This clonotype was seen only a few times. The target antigen is unknown. Since the CDR3 does not end with the conserved phenylalanine or tryptophan, this likely comes from a read error. The limits of the CDR3 on the DNA are not certain, so only TCRdb's listed CDR3 is given. The study, taken as a whole, reports: Patients versus controls showed no significant CD8+ Simpson's diversity difference.

The J gene is TRBJ1-1, the V gene TRBV5-1. The TCR was taken from a human donor with severe aplastic anemia or a healthy control (not recorded which). Sequenced sample: sorted CD4+, CD8+, or CD8+CD57+ T cells (not recorded which) from PBMCs. The CDR3 loop reads CASSPTGTS.